This TCR beta chain appears in the sequencing data of a study of technical replicates of blood from several donors. Sequencing used immunoSEQ multiplex PCR; TCRdb keeps in-frame clones, though not all of them. The table has more than 60,000 clones, just under 90% seen once. The receptor comes from a human donor in good health. Some clones in this sample may be carry-over from other donors' samples. Sequencing used PBMCs.

In DNA form, the CDR3 reads TGTGCCAGCAGCTCAACAGGGGGCGATGAAAAACTGTTTTTT. It specifies CASSSTGGDEKLFF. The V and J genes are TRBV7-2 and TRBJ1-4, with 9 nucleotides matching TRBD1. Unmatched junction bases numbered 3, after V lost 4 bases and J lost 6 bases. Germline V gene sequence: CDR1 SGHTA, CDR2 FQGNSA. This CDR3 comprises 14 residues.